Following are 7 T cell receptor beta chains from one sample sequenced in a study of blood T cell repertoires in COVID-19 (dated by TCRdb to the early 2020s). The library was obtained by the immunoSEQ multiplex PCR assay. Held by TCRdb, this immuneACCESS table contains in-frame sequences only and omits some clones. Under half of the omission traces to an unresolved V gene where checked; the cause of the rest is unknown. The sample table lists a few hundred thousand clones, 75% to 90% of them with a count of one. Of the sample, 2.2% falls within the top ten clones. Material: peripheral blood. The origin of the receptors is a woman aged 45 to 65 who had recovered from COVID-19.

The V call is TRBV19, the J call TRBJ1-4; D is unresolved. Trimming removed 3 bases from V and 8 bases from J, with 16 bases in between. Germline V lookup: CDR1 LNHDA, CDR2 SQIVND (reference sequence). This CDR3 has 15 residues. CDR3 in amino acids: CASSIITGLEEKLFF. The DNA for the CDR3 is TGTGCCAGTAGTATCATAACGGGATTGGAGGAAAAACTGTTTTTT.

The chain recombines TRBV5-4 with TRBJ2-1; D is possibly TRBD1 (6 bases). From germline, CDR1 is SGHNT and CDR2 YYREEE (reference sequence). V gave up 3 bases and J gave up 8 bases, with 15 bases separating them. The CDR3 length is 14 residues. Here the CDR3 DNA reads TGTGCCAGCAGCTCGGGACATGATTTGGATGAGCAGTTCTTC. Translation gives CASSSGHDLDEQFF.

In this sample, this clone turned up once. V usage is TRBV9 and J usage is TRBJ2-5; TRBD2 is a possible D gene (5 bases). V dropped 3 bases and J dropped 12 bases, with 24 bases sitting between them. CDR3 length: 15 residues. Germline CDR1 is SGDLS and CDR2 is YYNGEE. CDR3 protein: CASSGSEEAPLGEYF. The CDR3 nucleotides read TGTGCCAGCAGCGGGTCCGAAGAGGCGCCGCTCGGGGAGTACTTC.

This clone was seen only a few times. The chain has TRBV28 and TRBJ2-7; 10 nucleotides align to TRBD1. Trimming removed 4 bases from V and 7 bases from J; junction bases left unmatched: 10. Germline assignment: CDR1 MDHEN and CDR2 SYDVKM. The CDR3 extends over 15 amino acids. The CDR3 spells CASSSSGTGDKEQYF. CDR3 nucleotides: TGTGCCAGCAGTTCCTCCGGGACAGGGGATAAGGAGCAGTACTTC.

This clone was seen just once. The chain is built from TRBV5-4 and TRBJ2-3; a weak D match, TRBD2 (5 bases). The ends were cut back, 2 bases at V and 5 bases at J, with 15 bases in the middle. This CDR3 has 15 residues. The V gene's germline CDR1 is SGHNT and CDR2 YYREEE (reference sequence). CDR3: CASSFRTSREDTQYF. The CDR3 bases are TGTGCCAGCAGCTTTCGGACCTCTCGGGAAGATACGCAGTATTTT.

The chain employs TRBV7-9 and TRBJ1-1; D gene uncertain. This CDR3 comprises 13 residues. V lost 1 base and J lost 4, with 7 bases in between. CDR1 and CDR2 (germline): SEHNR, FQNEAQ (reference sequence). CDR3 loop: CASSLGSRTEAFF. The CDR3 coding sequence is TGTGCCAGCAGCTTAGGCAGTCGCACTGAAGCTTTCTTT.

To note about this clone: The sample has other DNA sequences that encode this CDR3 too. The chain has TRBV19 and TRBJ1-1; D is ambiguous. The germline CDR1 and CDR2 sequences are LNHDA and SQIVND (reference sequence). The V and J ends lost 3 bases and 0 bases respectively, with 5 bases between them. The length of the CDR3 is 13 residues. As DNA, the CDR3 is TGTGCCAGTAGTATTTCGGTGAACACTGAAGCTTTCTTT. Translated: CASSISVNTEAFF. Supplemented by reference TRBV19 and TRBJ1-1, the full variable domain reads DGGITQSPKYLFRKEGQNVTLSCEQNLNHDAMYWYRQDPGQGLRLIYYSQIVNDFQKGDIAEGYSVSREKKESFPLTVTSAQKNPTAFYLCASSISVNTEAFFGQGTRLTVV.